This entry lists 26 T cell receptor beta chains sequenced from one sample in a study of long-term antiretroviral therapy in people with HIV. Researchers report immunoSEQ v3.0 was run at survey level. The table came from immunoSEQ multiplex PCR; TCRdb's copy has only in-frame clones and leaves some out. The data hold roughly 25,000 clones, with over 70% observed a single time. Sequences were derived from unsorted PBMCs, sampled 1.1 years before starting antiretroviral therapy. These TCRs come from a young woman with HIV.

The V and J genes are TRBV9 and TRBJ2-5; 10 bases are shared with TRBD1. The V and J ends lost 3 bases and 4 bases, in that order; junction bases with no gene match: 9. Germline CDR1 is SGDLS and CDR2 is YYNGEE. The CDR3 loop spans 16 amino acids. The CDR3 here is CASSAGQGGIGETQYF. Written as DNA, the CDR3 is TGTGCCAGCAGCGCAGGACAGGGGGGGATTGGAGAGACCCAGTACTTC. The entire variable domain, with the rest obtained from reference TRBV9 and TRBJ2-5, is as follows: DSGVTQTPKHLITATGQRVTLRCSPRSGDLSVYWYQQSLDQGLQFLIQYYNGEERAKGNILERFSAQQFPDLHSELNLSSLELGDSALYFCASSAGQGGIGETQYFGPGTRLLVL.

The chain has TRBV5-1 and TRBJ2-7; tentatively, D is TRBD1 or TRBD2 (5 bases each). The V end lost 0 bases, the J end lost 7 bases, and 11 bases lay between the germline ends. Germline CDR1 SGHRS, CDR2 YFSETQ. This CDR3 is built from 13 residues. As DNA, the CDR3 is TGCGCCAGCAGCTTGGGGGACGTATTGGAGCAGTACTTC. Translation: CASSLGDVLEQYF.

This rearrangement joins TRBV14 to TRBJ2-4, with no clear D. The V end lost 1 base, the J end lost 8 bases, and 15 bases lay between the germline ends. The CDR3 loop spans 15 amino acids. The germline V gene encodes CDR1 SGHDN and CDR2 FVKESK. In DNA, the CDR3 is TGTGCCAGCAGCCAAGGACGTCTCCCTTGGGACATTCAGTACTTC. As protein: CASSQGRLPWDIQYF.

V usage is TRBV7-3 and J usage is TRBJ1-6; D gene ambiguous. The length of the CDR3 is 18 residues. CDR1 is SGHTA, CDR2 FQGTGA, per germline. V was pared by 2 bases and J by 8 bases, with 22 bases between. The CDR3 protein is CASSLLGGGGGRHSPLHF. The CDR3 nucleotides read TGTGCCAGCAGCTTATTGGGTGGAGGTGGAGGCAGACATTCACCCCTCCACTTT.

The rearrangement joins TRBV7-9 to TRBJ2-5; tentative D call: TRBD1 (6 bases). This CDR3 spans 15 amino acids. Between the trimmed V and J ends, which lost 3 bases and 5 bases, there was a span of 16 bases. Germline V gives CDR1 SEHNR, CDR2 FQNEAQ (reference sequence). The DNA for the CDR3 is TGTGCCAGCAGCTTCGAAACAGGGATGGTTGAGACCCAGTACTTC. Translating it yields CASSFETGMVETQYF. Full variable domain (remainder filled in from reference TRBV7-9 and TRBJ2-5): DTGVSQNPRHKITKRGQNVTFRCDPISEHNRLYWYRQTLGQGPEFLTYFQNEAQLEKSRLLSDRFSAERPKGSFSTLEIQRTEQGDSAMYLCASSFETGMVETQYFGPGTRLLVL.

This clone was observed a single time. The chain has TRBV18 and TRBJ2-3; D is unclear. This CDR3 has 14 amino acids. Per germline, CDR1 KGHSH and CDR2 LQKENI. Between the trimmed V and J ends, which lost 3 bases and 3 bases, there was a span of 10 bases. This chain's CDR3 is CASSPPLRTDTQYF. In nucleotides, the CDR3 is TGTGCCAGCTCACCTCCTTTGAGGACAGATACGCAGTATTTT.

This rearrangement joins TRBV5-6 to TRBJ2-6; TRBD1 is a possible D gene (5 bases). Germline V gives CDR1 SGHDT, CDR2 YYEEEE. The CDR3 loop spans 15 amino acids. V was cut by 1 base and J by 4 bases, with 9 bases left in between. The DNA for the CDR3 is TGTGCCAGCAGCTTGTCAGGGTCGGGGGCCAACGTCCTGACTTTC. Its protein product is CASSLSGSGANVLTF.

The CDR3 nucleotides are TGCGCCAGCAGCCTTACTGGGGGTTACGCTGAAGCTTTCTTT. Encoded protein: CASSLTGGYAEAFF. The V call is TRBV4-1, the J call TRBJ1-1; D may be TRBD1 (5 bases). V gave up 4 bases and J gave up 6 bases, with 15 bases separating them. Per the germline V gene, CDR1 is MGHRA and CDR2 is YSYEKL. The CDR3 covers 14 residues.

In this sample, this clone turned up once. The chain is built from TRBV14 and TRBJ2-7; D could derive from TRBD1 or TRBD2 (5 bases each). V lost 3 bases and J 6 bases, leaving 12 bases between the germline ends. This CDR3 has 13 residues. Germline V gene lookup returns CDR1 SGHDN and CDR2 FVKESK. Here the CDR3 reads CASSQGPQVEQYF. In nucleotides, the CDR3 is TGTGCCAGCAGCCAGGGACCACAGGTCGAGCAGTACTTC.

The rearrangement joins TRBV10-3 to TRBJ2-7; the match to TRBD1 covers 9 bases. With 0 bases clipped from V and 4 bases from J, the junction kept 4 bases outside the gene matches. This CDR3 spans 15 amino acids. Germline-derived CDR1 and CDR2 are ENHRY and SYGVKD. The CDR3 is CAISESTGGAYEQYF. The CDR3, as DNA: TGTGCCATCAGTGAGTCAACAGGGGGCGCGTACGAGCAGTACTTC.

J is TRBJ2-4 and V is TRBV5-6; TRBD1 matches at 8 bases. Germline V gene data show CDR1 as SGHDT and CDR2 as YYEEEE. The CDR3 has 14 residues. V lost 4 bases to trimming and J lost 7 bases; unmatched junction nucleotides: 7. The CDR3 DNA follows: TGTGCCAGCAGCCCGACAGGGGCGAGGAACATTCAGTACTTC. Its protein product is CASSPTGARNIQYF.

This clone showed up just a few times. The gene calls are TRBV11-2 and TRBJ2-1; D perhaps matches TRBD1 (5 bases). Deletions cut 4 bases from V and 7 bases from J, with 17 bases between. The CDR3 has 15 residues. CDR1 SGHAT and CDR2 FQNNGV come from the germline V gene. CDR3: CASSSARATGNEQFF. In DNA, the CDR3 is TGTGCCAGCAGCTCCGCCAGGGCGACTGGGAATGAGCAGTTCTTC.

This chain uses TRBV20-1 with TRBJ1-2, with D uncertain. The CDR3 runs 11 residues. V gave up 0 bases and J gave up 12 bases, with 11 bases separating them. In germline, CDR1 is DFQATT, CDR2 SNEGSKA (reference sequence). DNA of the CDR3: TGCAGTGCTAGAGATAGAGGGCCGAACACCTTC. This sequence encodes CSARDRGPNTF.

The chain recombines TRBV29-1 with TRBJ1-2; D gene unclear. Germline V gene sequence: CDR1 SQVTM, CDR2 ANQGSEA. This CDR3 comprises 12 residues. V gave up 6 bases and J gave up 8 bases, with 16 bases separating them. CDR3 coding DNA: TGCAGCGTCGGGGTTGGGGTTGGCGGCTACACCTTC. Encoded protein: CSVGVGVGGYTF.

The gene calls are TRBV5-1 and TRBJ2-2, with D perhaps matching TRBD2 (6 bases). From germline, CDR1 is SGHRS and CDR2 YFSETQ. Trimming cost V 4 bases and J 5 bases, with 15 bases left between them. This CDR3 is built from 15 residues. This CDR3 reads CASSAGNVKTGELFF. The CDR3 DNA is TGCGCCAGCAGCGCGGGGAACGTTAAAACCGGGGAGCTGTTTTTT.

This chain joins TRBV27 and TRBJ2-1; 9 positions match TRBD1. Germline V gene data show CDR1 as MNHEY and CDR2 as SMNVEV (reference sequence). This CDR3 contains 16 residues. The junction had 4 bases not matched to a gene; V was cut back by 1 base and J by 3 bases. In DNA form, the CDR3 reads TGTGCCAGCAGTTTATATAGGACAGGGGTCTACAATGAGCAGTTCTTC. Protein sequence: CASSLYRTGVYNEQFF.

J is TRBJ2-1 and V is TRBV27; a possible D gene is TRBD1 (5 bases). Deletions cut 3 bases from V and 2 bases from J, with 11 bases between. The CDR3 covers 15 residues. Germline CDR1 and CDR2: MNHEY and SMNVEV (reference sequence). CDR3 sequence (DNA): TGTGCCAGCAGTTTCGTACAGGTTGCCTACAATGAGCAGTTCTTC. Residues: CASSFVQVAYNEQFF.

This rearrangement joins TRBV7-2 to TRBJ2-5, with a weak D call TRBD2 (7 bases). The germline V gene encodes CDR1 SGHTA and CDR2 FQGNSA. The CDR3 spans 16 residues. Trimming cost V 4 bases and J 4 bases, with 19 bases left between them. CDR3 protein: CASSSAALRGRETQYF. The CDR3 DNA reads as TGTGCCAGCAGCTCTGCTGCTTTGCGGGGGCGAGAGACCCAGTACTTC.

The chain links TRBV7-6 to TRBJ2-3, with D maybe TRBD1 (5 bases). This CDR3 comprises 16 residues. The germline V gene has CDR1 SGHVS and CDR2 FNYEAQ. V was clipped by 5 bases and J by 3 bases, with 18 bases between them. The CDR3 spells CASSPGFGRETDTQYF. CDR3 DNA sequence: TGTGCCAGCAGCCCCGGGTTCGGCAGGGAAACAGATACGCAGTATTTT.

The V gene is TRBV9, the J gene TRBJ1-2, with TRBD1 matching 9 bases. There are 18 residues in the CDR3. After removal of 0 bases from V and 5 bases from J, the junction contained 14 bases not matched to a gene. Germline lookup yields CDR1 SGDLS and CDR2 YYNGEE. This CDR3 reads CASSVVGQGLLDPYGYTF. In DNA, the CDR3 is TGTGCCAGCAGCGTAGTCGGACAGGGGTTACTAGACCCATATGGCTACACCTTC.

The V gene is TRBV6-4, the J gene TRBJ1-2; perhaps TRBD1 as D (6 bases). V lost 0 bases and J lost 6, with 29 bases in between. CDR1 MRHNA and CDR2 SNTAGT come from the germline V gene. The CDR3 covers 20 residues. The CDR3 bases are TGTGCCAGCAGTGACTCTCGGGCAGGGTGGAGTTTCCGAGGGGGGGATGGCTACACCTTC. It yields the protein CASSDSRAGWSFRGGDGYTF.

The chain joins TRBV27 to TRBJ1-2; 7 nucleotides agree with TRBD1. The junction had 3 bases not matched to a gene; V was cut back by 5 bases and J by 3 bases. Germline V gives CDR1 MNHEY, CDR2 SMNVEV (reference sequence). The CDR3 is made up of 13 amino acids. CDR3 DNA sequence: TGTGCCAGCAGTCCTACAGGGGACTATGGCTACACCTTC. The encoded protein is CASSPTGDYGYTF.

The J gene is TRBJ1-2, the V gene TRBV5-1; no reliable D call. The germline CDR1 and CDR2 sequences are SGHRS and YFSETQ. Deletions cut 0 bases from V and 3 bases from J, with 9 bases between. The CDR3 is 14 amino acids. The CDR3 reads CASSLDVRYYGYTF. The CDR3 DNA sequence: TGCGCCAGCAGCTTGGACGTCCGGTACTATGGCTACACCTTC.

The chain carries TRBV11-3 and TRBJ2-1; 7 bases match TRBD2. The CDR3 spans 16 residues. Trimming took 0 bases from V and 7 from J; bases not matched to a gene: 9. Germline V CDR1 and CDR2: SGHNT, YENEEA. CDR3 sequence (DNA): TGTGCCAGCAGCTTAGATGGGGAGGGAGGAAGGAATGAGCAGTTCTTC. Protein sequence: CASSLDGEGGRNEQFF.

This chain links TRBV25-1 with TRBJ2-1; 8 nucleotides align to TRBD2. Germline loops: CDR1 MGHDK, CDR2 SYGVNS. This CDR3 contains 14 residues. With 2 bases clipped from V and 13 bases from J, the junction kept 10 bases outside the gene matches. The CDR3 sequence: CASSEPHREGIQFF. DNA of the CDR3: TGTGCCAGCAGTGAACCGCACCGGGAGGGGATACAGTTCTTC.

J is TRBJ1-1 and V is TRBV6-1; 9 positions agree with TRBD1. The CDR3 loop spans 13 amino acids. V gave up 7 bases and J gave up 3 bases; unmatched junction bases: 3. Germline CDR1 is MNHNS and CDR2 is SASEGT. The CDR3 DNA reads TGTGCCAGCATAAGACAGGGGGACACTGAAGCTTTCTTT. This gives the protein CASIRQGDTEAFF.